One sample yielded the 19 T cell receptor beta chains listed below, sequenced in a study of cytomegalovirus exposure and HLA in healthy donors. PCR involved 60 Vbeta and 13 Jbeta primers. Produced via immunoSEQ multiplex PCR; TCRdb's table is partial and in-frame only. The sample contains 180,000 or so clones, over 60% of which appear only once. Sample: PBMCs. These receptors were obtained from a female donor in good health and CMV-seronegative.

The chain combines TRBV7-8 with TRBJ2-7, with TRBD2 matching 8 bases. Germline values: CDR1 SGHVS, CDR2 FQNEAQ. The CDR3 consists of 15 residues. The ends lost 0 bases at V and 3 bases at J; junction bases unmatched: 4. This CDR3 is CASSLAGGGIYEQYF. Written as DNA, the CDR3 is TGTGCCAGCAGCTTAGCCGGGGGGGGGATCTACGAGCAGTACTTC.

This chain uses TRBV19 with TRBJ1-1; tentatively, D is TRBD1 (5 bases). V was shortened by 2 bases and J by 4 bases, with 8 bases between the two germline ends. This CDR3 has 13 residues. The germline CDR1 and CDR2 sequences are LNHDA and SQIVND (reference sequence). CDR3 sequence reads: CASSIQGGTEAFF. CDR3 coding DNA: TGTGCCAGTAGTATACAGGGCGGCACTGAAGCTTTCTTT.

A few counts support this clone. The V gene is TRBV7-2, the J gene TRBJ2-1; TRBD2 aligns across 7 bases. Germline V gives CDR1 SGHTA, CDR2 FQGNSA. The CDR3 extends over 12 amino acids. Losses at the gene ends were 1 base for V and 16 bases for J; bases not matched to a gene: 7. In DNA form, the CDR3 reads TGTGCCAGCAGCTTAGATCTTGGGGGGGTATTCTTC. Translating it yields CASSLDLGGVFF.

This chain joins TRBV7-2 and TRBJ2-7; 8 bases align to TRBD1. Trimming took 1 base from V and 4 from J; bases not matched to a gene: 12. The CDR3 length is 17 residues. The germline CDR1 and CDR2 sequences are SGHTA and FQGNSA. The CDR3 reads CASSLVVGRDRLYEQYF. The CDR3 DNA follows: TGTGCCAGCAGCTTAGTGGTCGGACGGGACAGGCTATACGAGCAGTACTTC.

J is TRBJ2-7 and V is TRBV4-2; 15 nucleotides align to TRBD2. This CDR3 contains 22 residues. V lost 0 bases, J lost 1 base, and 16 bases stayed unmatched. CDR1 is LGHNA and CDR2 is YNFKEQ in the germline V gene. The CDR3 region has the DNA TGTGCCAGCAGCCAAGATCTCGCACCCCCGGGACTAGCGGGGGGAAGTTCCTACGAGCAGTACTTC. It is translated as CASSQDLAPPGLAGGSSYEQYF.

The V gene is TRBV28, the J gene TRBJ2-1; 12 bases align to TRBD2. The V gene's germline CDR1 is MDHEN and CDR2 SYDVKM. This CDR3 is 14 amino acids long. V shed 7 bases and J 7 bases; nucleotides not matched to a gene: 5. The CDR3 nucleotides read TGTGCCAGCAAACGACTAGCGGGAGTTAATGAGCAGTTCTTC. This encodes CASKRLAGVNEQFF.

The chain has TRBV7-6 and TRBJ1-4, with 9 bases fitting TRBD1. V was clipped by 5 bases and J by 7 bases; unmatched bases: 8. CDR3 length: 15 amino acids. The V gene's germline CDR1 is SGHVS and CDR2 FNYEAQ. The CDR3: CASSPNRDRVEKLFF. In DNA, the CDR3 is TGTGCCAGCAGCCCCAACCGGGACAGGGTTGAAAAACTGTTTTTT.

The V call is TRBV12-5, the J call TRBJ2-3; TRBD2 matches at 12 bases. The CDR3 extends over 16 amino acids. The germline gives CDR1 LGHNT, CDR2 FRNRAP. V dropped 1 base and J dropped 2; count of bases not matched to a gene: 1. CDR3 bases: TGTGCTAGTGGTTTGGGGACTAGCGGGACCACAGATACGCAGTATTTT. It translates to CASGLGTSGTTDTQYF.

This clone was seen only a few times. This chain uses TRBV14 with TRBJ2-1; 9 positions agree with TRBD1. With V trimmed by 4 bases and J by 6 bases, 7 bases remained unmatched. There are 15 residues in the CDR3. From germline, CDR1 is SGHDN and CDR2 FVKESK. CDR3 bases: TGTGCCAGCAGCCGAGGACAGGGGTGGAGCAATGAGCAGTTCTTC. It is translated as CASSRGQGWSNEQFF.

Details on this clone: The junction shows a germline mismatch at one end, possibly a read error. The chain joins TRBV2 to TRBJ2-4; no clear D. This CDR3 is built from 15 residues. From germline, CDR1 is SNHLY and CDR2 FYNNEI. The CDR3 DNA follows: TGTGCCAGCAGTGAAAAGTGGTCCTCCAAAAACAGTCAGTACTTC. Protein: CASSEKWSSKNSQYF.

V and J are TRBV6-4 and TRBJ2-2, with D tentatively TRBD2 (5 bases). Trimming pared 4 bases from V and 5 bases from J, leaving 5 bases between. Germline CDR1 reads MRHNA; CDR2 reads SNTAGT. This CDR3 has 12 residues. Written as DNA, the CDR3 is TGTGCCAGCAGTGCGGGGACCGGGGAGCTGTTTTTT. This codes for CASSAGTGELFF.

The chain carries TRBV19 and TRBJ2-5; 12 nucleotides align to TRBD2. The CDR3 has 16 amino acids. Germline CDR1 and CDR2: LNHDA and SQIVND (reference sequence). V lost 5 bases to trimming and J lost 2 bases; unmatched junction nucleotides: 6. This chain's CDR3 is CASSPWTSGVQETQYF. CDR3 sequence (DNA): TGTGCCAGTAGTCCCTGGACTAGCGGGGTTCAAGAGACCCAGTACTTC.

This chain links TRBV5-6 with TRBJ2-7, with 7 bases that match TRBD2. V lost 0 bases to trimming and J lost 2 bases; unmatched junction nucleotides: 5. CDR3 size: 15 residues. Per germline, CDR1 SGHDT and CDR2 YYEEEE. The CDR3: CASSLEPGGPYEQYF. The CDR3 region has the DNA TGTGCCAGCAGCTTGGAACCGGGAGGTCCCTACGAGCAGTACTTC.

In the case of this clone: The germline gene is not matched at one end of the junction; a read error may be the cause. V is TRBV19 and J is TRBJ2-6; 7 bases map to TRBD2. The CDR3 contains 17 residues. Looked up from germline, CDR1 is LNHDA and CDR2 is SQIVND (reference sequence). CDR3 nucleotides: TGTGCCAGTAGTATCACCAGGGAGGGGTCTGGGGCCAACGGCCTGACTTTC. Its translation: CASSITREGSGANGLTF. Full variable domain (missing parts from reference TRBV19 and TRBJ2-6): DGGITQSPKYLFRKEGQNVTLSCEQNLNHDAMYWYRQDPGQGLRLIYYSQIVNDFQKGDIAEGYSVSREKKESFPLTVTSAQKNPTAFYLCASSITREGSGANGLTFGAGSRLTVL.

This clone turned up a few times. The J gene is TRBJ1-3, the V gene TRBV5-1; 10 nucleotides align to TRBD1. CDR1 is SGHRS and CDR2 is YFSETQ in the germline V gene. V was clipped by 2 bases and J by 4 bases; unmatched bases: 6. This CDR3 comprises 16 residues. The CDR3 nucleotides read TGCGCCAGCAGCTTTGGGGGACAGGGGAGAGGAAACACCATATATTTT. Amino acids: CASSFGGQGRGNTIYF. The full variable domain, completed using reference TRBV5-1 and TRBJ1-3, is KAGVTQTPRYLIKTRGQQVTLSCSPISGHRSVSWYQQTPGQGLQFLFEYFSETQRNKGNFPGRFSGRQFSNSRSEMNVSTLELGDSALYLCASSFGGQGRGNTIYFGEGSWLTVV.

The CDR3 region has the DNA TGTGCTAGTGGTTTGGAGGGGGAAGGCGCTGGAAACACCATATATTTT. Translating gives CASGLEGEGAGNTIYF. V is TRBV12-5 and J is TRBJ1-3, with D tentatively TRBD1 (6 bases). Germline loops: CDR1 LGHNT, CDR2 FRNRAP. This CDR3 is 16 amino acids long. Trimming stripped 1 base from V and 2 bases from J, with 12 bases between.

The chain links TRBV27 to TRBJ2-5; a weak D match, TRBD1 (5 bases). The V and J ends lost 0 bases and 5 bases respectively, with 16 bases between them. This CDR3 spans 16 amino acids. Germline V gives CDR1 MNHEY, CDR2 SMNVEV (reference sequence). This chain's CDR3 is CASSLSIPRATETQYF. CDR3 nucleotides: TGTGCCAGCAGTTTATCGATCCCCAGGGCAACCGAGACCCAGTACTTC.

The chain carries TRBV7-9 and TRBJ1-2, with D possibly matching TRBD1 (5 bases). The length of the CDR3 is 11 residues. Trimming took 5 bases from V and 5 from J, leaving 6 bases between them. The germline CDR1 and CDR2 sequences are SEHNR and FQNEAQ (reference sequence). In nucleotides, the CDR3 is TGTGCCAGCAGCGGGGGGTATGGCTACACCTTC. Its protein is CASSGGYGYTF.

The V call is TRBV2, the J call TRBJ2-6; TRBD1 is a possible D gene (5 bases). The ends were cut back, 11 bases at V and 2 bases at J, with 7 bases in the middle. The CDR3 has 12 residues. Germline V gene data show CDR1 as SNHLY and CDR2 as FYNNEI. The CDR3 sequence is CAGAPGANVLTF. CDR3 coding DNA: TGTGCCGGGGCGCCTGGGGCCAACGTCCTGACTTTC.